This T cell receptor beta chain appears in the sequencing data of a study of cytomegalovirus exposure and HLA in healthy donors. Study at large: The Caucasian-associated ancestry cluster contained 81% of the 398 genotyped donors.

Broader study findings: It was in a later analysis that TCR association rates were seen to vary by HLA locus, highest for DRB1 and lowest for HLA-C. In vitro experiments confirmed that a few CMV-associated chains were specific for CMV antigens. Most of the CMV-associated TCR beta chains (in a later analysis) appeared to be HLA-restricted.

CDR3 length: 16 residues. Germline CDR1 reads SGHVS; CDR2 reads FQNEAQ. V gave up 8 bases and J gave up 0 bases; unmatched junction bases: 11. Primers: 60 Vbeta forward and 13 Jbeta reverse. The repertoire was sequenced with immunoSEQ multiplex PCR; TCRdb's copy has only in-frame clones and lacks some. The sample has 200,000 or so clones, about four fifths seen once; the top ten hold around 0.42%. Comments on this clone: No antigen is known for it.

Sequencing was performed on PBMCs. The chain recombines TRBV7-8 with TRBJ2-3; 7 nucleotides line up with TRBD2. The TCR was taken from a male donor in good health and CMV-seropositive. The CDR3 bases are TGTGCCAGCCCCGGGGGGACTGAGATTAGCACAGATACGCAGTATTTT. Translating gives CASPGGTEISTDTQYF.